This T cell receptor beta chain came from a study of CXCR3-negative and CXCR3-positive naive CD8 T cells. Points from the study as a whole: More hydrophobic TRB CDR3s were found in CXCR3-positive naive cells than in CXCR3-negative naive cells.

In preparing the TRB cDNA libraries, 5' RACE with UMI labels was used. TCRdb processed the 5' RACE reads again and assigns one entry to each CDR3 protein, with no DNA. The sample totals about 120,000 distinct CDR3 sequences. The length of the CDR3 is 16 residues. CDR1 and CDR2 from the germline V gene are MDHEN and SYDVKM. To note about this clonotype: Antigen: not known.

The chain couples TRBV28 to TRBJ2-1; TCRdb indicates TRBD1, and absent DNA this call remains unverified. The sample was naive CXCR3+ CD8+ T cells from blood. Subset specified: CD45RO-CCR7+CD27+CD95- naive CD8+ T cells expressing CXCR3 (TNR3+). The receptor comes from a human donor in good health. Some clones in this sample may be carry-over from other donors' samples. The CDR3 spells CASSPPGAGGVHEQFF.